The entry that follows covers one TCR beta chain sequence. Antigen specificity is unknown. This sample was taken from a study of beta chain features in type 1 diabetes. Study-wide results and limits: Shorter TCRB CDR3s, moderately but significantly so, were found in Type 1 diabetes patients in all four CD4+ subsets.

Isolated RNA was reverse transcribed in full, so expressed TCRB transcripts were sequenced. Profiling relied on immunoSEQ multiplex PCR, and the TCRdb table lists in-frame clones only, not all of them. In the table there are around 340,000 clones, around 9% of which are singletons. Averaging approximately 120 mL, one heparinised blood draw came from each individual donor. Purity exceeded 95% in all sorted populations. Source material: central memory CD4+ T cells from blood. The origin of this receptor is a man aged 30 to 45 with type 1 diabetes.

CDR3 residues: CASSSTTSSPLHF. CDR3 sequence (DNA): TGTGCCAGCAGCTCCACGACATCTTCACCCCTCCACTTT. This chain joins TRBV7-9 and TRBJ1-6; D is uncertain. This CDR3 is built from 13 residues. V was trimmed by 4 bases and J by 9 bases, leaving 10 bases between them. The V gene's germline CDR1 is SEHNR and CDR2 FQNEAQ (reference sequence).